The T cell receptor beta chain described here comes from a study of blood T cell repertoires in COVID-19. Study as a whole: Whether acute or convalescent, the COVID-19 samples came from the United States, Italy and Spain. T cells, B-cell-depleted T cells, or PBMCs provided the cDNA or gDNA that served as material.

The CDR3 runs to 16 residues. V trimming: 3 bases; J trimming: 4 bases; junction bases outside the gene matches: 9. CDR1 and CDR2 (germline): MNHEY, SMNVEV (reference sequence). As originally analysed: Reference gene primer amplification gave estimated nucleated cell counts. Produced via immunoSEQ multiplex PCR; TCRdb's table is partial and in-frame only. V and J calls and clone size are those listed in that table; D and trimming were worked out from the DNA. The profile covers about 270,000 clones, with about nine tenths appearing a single time and about 8.7% taken by the ten largest. Sequences were obtained from peripheral blood. This rearrangement joins TRBV27 to TRBJ2-5, with TRBD2 identical over 9 bases. The receptor was isolated from a man aged 40-49 years with active or convalescent COVID-19. The chain's CDR3 is CASSFLRAGGRETQYF. The CDR3 DNA follows: TGTGCCAGCAGTTTCCTCCGGGCGGGGGGGCGAGAGACCCAGTACTTC.